The present T cell receptor (beta chain) was sequenced within a study of T cell responses to AZD1222 COVID-19 vaccine. TCRdb's table, derived via immunoSEQ multiplex PCR, lists solely in-frame clones and lacks some. The sample carries around 160,000 clones, 92% recorded once. In this sample, this clone turned up once. Its matching antigen is unknown. This CDR3 region has 16 residues. Trimming removed 0 bases at V and 1 base at J, with 13 bases between. The V gene's germline CDR1 is SGHRS and CDR2 YFSETQ. Overall study results and limits: Donors were mostly white British, more females; clonal diversity possibly underestimated.

The TCR was taken from an adult who received the AZD1222 COVID-19 vaccine. The V gene is TRBV5-1, the J gene TRBJ1-2; maybe TRBD1 (6 bases). Here the sequenced sample was peripheral blood, taken 28 days after the second AZD1222 dose. The CDR3 DNA sequence: TGCGCCAGCAGCTTGGCCGACGGGACAATTAACTATGGCTACACCTTC. Translation gives CASSLADGTINYGYTF. Drawing the rest from reference TRBV5-1 and TRBJ1-2, the complete variable domain is KAGVTQTPRYLIKTRGQQVTLSCSPISGHRSVSWYQQTPGQGLQFLFEYFSETQRNKGNFPGRFSGRQFSNSRSEMNVSTLELGDSALYLCASSLADGTINYGYTFGSGTRLTVV.